The source of this T cell receptor (beta chain) is a study of vaccination and CD4 T cells after COVID-19. The wider study: Convalescent cases comprised several mild and one severe, all SARS-CoV-2 positive by nasal swab PCR.

As to this clonotype: No antigen is known for it.

Sequenced with the Oncomine TCR Beta short-read assay was DNA taken from cultured CD4+ T cells. One entry per CDR3 protein, called by TCRdb with MiXCR from the PCR reads. The table includes thousands of distinct CDR3 sequences, 55% to 75% detected once. Specified treatment: approximately nine-day PBMC culture with coronavirus spike peptide pools or control peptides (ViraFEST assay). The CDR3 contains 14 residues. Germline CDR1 and CDR2: MNHNS and SASEGT. V shed 10 bases and J 4 bases; nucleotides not matched to a gene: 7. This chain connects TRBV6-1 to TRBJ1-5, with TRBD1 matching over 10 bases. The receptor comes from a human donor who had recovered from COVID-19. The sample comprised CD4+ T cells from blood, cultured in vitro. CDR3 sequence reads: CATGGQGFNQPQHF. The CDR3 nucleotides read TGTGCCACCGGGGGACAGGGGTTTAATCAGCCCCAGCATTTT.